This T cell receptor (beta chain) was sequenced during a study of T cell repertoires in cytomegalovirus infection. Germline V CDR1 and CDR2: LGHNT, FRNRAP. V was cut by 6 bases and J by 2 bases, with 4 bases left in between. The CDR3 sequence is 11 residues long. This clonotype was counted many times. TCRdb passed the reads through MiXCR, listing each CDR3 protein once. This table has under 600,000 distinct CDR3 sequences, approximately 15% appearing once. The chain uses TRBV12-5 and TRBJ1-1; D uncertain. This clonotype was obtained from a human donor in good health (CMV status not recorded). Some clones in this sample may be carry-over from other donors' samples. Sequences were obtained from CD8+ T cells from PBMCs. CDR3 amino acids: CASGYNTEAFF. In nucleotides, the CDR3 is TGTGCTAGTGGATATAACACTGAAGCTTTCTTT.